The rows below give T cell receptor beta chains drawn from one sample of a study of beta chain features in type 1 diabetes. Sequencing was performed with immunoSEQ multiplex PCR; in TCRdb, only in-frame clones are kept and a portion is missing. Among 900,000 or so clones listed, about a sixth were seen once. Sequencing input: naive CD4+ T cells from blood. Source of these receptors: a woman aged 18-29 years in good health. Both conserved end residues are part of each CDR3. D genes are given only for firm matches. Some rows mark clone size as missing; the rest say once, few, many or name a class of expanded clone.

v_call: TRBV4-3
clone_size: -
j_call: TRBJ1-5
d_call: TRBD1
cdr3_aa: CASSQRQGRQPQHF
cdr3_nt: TGCGCCAGCAGCCAAAGACAGGGTCGGCAGCCCCAGCATTTT

v_call: TRBV7-2
clone_size: -
j_call: TRBJ2-1
d_call: TRBD2
cdr3_aa: CASSLVVAGWGSYNEQFF
cdr3_nt: TGTGCCAGCAGCTTAGTTGTAGCGGGATGGGGCTCCTACAATGAGCAGTTCTTC

v_call: TRBV7-2
clone_size: -
j_call: TRBJ2-7
d_call: TRBD2
cdr3_aa: CASSLRGLAGDEQYF
cdr3_nt: TGTGCCAGCAGCTTACGGGGACTAGCGGGAGACGAGCAGTACTTC

v_call: TRBV28
clone_size: few
j_call: TRBJ2-3
d_call: TRBD2
cdr3_aa: CASTQGGGRATQYF
cdr3_nt: TGTGCCAGCACCCAGGGGGGCGGGAGGGCGACGCAGTATTTT

v_call: TRBV6-6
clone_size: few
j_call: TRBJ2-3
d_call: TRBD1
cdr3_aa: CASSSPGQTQYF
cdr3_nt: TGTGCCAGCAGCTCTCCGGGACAGACGCAGTATTTT

v_call: TRBV7-9
clone_size: few
j_call: TRBJ2-3
d_call: TRBD2
cdr3_aa: CASSPDRGGRNTQYF
cdr3_nt: TGTGCCAGCAGCCCTGATCGGGGGGGCCGGAATACGCAGTATTTT

v_call: TRBV13
clone_size: few
j_call: TRBJ2-1
d_call: -
cdr3_aa: CASSLSSLQFF
cdr3_nt: TGTGCCAGCAGCTTATCTAGCCTTCAGTTCTTC

v_call: TRBV11-2
clone_size: -
j_call: TRBJ2-1
d_call: TRBD2
cdr3_aa: CASSLRPSGSDEQFF
cdr3_nt: TGTGCCAGCAGCTTGCGCCCTAGCGGGTCTGATGAGCAGTTCTTC

v_call: TRBV19
clone_size: few
j_call: TRBJ2-1
d_call: TRBD2
cdr3_aa: CASRRTSTTYNEQFF
cdr3_nt: TGTGCCAGCCGCCGGACTAGTACGACTTACAATGAGCAGTTCTTC

v_call: TRBV4-1
clone_size: -
j_call: TRBJ2-1
d_call: -
cdr3_aa: CASSQDQDSQGYNEQFF
cdr3_nt: TGCGCCAGCAGCCAAGATCAGGACTCCCAAGGCTACAATGAGCAGTTCTTC

v_call: TRBV4-2
clone_size: few
j_call: TRBJ1-2
d_call: TRBD1
cdr3_aa: CASSPSGQNYGYTF
cdr3_nt: TGTGCCAGCAGCCCTTCGGGACAGAACTATGGCTACACCTTC

v_call: TRBV4-3
clone_size: few
j_call: TRBJ1-2
d_call: -
cdr3_aa: CASSQDLGGNYGYTF
cdr3_nt: TGCGCCAGCAGCCAAGATCTTGGTGGTAACTATGGCTACACCTTC

v_call: TRBV6-5
clone_size: -
j_call: TRBJ2-5
d_call: -
cdr3_aa: CASSYSISGTQETQYF
cdr3_nt: TGTGCCAGCAGTTACTCGATATCCGGGACTCAAGAGACCCAGTACTTC

v_call: TRBV2
clone_size: -
j_call: TRBJ2-3
d_call: -
cdr3_aa: CASSRRPDTQYF
cdr3_nt: TGTGCCAGCAGTAGGAGGCCTGATACGCAGTATTTT

v_call: TRBV6-1
clone_size: -
j_call: TRBJ1-5
d_call: -
cdr3_aa: CASSEGLGGPQHF
cdr3_nt: TGTGCCAGCAGTGAGGGGTTGGGCGGGCCCCAGCATTTT

v_call: TRBV19
clone_size: -
j_call: TRBJ2-1
d_call: -
cdr3_aa: CASKPGVFDNEQFF
cdr3_nt: TGTGCCAGCAAACCGGGGGTTTTCGACAATGAGCAGTTCTTC

v_call: TRBV4-2
clone_size: few
j_call: TRBJ2-1
d_call: TRBD2
cdr3_aa: CASSQPGLAAYNEQFF
cdr3_nt: TGTGCCAGCAGCCAACCCGGACTAGCGGCATACAATGAGCAGTTCTTC

v_call: TRBV28
clone_size: few
j_call: TRBJ2-6
d_call: -
cdr3_aa: CASSFLATSGANVLTF
cdr3_nt: TGTGCCAGCAGTTTTCTGGCAACCTCTGGGGCCAACGTCCTGACTTTC

v_call: TRBV19
clone_size: -
j_call: TRBJ1-1
d_call: -
cdr3_aa: CASSTQTAMNTEAFF
cdr3_nt: TGTGCCAGTAGTACCCAGACTGCCATGAACACTGAAGCTTTCTTT

v_call: TRBV29-1
clone_size: -
j_call: TRBJ2-1
d_call: -
cdr3_aa: CSVEQGWDEQFF
cdr3_nt: TGCAGCGTTGAACAGGGTTGGGATGAGCAGTTCTTC

v_call: TRBV7-2
clone_size: few
j_call: TRBJ2-2
d_call: -
cdr3_aa: CASSPGLVRAGELFF
cdr3_nt: TGTGCCAGCTCCCCCGGGCTAGTTCGAGCCGGGGAGCTGTTTTTT

v_call: TRBV4-3
clone_size: -
j_call: TRBJ2-1
d_call: -
cdr3_aa: CASSQVVGLGPRLVF
cdr3_nt: TGCGCCAGCAGCCAAGTCGTAGGGTTGGGTCCCAGATTGGTCTTC

v_call: TRBV10-3
clone_size: -
j_call: TRBJ2-1
d_call: TRBD2
cdr3_aa: CAISWGGPAYNEQFF
cdr3_nt: TGTGCCATCAGCTGGGGAGGGCCGGCGTACAATGAGCAGTTCTTC

v_call: TRBV2
clone_size: -
j_call: TRBJ2-6
d_call: -
cdr3_aa: CASRPSVGANVLTF
cdr3_nt: TGTGCCAGCAGACCCAGTGTTGGGGCCAACGTCCTGACTTTC

v_call: TRBV28
clone_size: -
j_call: TRBJ1-5
d_call: -
cdr3_aa: CASSLGGEGTKPQHF
cdr3_nt: TGTGCCAGCAGCTTGGGCGGCGAAGGGACGAAGCCCCAGCATTTT

v_call: TRBV28
clone_size: -
j_call: TRBJ1-2
d_call: -
cdr3_aa: CASSPTGSRGYTF
cdr3_nt: TGTGCCAGCAGCCCTACAGGCTCCCGCGGCTACACCTTC

v_call: TRBV19
clone_size: few
j_call: TRBJ2-1
d_call: -
cdr3_aa: CASSIGGQYNEQFF
cdr3_nt: TGTGCCAGTAGTATAGGGGGCCAGTACAATGAGCAGTTCTTC